A selection of T cell receptor beta chains follows, all from one sample in a study of early T cells in non-severe SARS-CoV-2 infection. TCRdb re-called the 5' RACE reads through MiXCR, storing one row per CDR3 protein. The sample lists roughly 88,000 distinct CDR3 sequences, 14% occurring once. Sequenced input: whole blood. The receptors stem from an adult who was a healthcare worker with PCR-confirmed SARS-CoV-2 infection or an uninfected control (not recorded which). CDR3s include the opening cysteine and the closing phenylalanine or tryptophan. Each record gives: V gene, J gene, clone size, D gene, CDR3 protein, CDR3 DNA. D genes are given only for firm matches. The listing skips clone size in some rows; elsewhere it reads once, few, many or a size class.

>TRBV11-3|TRBJ1-2|.|TRBD1
CASSPDPGQTSDGYTF
TGTGCCAGCAGCCCAGACCCGGGACAGACCTCTGATGGCTACACCTTC
>TRBV10-3|TRBJ1-1|few|.
CAIRDGTWGATTEAFF
TGTGCCATCAGAGATGGGACCTGGGGCGCGACGACTGAAGCTTTCTTT
>TRBV7-2|TRBJ1-6|.|.
CASSLGGYYNSPLHF
TGTGCCAGCAGCTTAGGCGGTTACTATAATTCACCCCTCCACTTT
>TRBV29-1|TRBJ1-1|.|.
CSVSPNTEAFF
TGCAGCGTGAGCCCGAACACTGAAGCTTTCTTT
>TRBV18|TRBJ1-1|many|.
CASSPVSGMNTEAFF
TGTGCCAGCTCACCGGTCTCAGGGATGAACACTGAAGCTTTCTTT
>TRBV11-2|TRBJ1-1|few|TRBD1
CASSLLTGGLIPNTEAFF
TGTGCCAGCAGCCTCCTGACAGGGGGCTTGATACCTAACACTGAAGCTTTCTTT
>TRBV28|TRBJ1-2|few|TRBD1
CASRTDRANYGYTF
TGTGCCAGCAGAACGGACAGGGCTAACTATGGCTACACCTTC
>TRBV7-9|TRBJ2-3|few|TRBD2
CASSPAGNTDTQYF
TGTGCCAGCAGCCCAGCGGGGAACACAGATACGCAGTATTTT
>TRBV5-8|TRBJ1-6|few|.
CASSLERVNSPLHF
TGTGCCAGCAGCTTGGAGAGGGTTAATTCACCCCTCCACTTT
>TRBV18|TRBJ1-2|.|.
CASSPPNRVYGYTF
TGTGCCAGCTCACCACCGAACAGAGTCTATGGCTACACCTTC
>TRBV7-8|TRBJ2-3|.|.
CASSPPRDSTDTQYF
TGTGCCAGCAGTCCCCCGAGGGACTCCACAGATACGCAGTATTTT
>TRBV13|TRBJ1-2|.|TRBD1
CASSAGQGFYGYTF
TGTGCCAGCAGCGCGGGACAGGGGTTCTATGGCTACACCTTC
>TRBV10-2|TRBJ2-2|.|.
CASTRGSRTDTGELFF
TGCGCCAGCACCCGAGGGTCTAGGACGGACACCGGGGAGCTGTTTTTT
>TRBV28|TRBJ2-2|once|.
CASSLGAGLNTGELFF
TGTGCCAGCAGTTTAGGGGCGGGTCTTAACACCGGGGAGCTGTTTTTT
>TRBV4-2|TRBJ2-5|few|.
CASSHRDQETQYF
TGTGCCAGCAGCCACAGGGACCAAGAGACCCAGTACTTC
>TRBV6-5|TRBJ1-5|few|.
CASSYSRADQPQHF
TGTGCCAGCAGTTACTCGAGGGCGGATCAGCCCCAGCATTTT
>TRBV6-2/TRBV6-3|TRBJ1-1|few|TRBD1
CASSSPGTGVMNTEAFF
TGTGCCAGCAGTTCACCCGGGACAGGGGTCATGAACACTGAAGCTTTCTTT
>TRBV3-1|TRBJ2-1|.|TRBD1
CASSHRDRGTEQFF
TGTGCCAGCAGCCACCGAGACAGGGGGACTGAGCAGTTCTTC
>TRBV28|TRBJ1-6|many|.
CASSFESSFRSLHF
TGTGCCAGCAGTTTTGAGTCGTCTTTTCGTTCCCTCCACTTT
>TRBV3-1|TRBJ1-2|many|.
CASSHLTVPMDKNYGYTF
TGTGCCAGCAGCCACTTGACAGTACCAATGGACAAAAACTATGGCTACACCTTC
>TRBV20-1|TRBJ2-1|.|.
CSANRGAKIWRSSYNEQFF
TGCAGTGCAAACCGTGGAGCTAAAATTTGGAGAAGCTCCTACAATGAGCAGTTCTTC
>TRBV11-1|TRBJ2-2|few|TRBD1
CASSPKTGAGGELFF
TGTGCCAGCAGCCCAAAGACAGGGGCGGGCGGGGAGCTGTTTTTT
>TRBV6-6|TRBJ2-1|.|TRBD2
CASPSTSGGAFGEQFF
TGTGCCAGCCCTTCGACTAGCGGGGGGGCCTTCGGTGAGCAGTTCTTC
>TRBV6-5|TRBJ2-1|.|.
CASSSSSSEVLYNEQFF
TGTGCCAGCAGTTCGTCCTCCAGCGAGGTGCTCTACAATGAGCAGTTCTTC
>TRBV12-5|TRBJ2-1|once|.
CASGSPIGEYNEQFF
TGTGCTAGTGGGTCACCGATAGGGGAATACAATGAGCAGTTCTTC
>TRBV10-3|TRBJ1-6|.|.
CAISSGENSPLHF
TGTGCCATCAGTTCTGGAGAGAATTCACCCCTCCACTTT
>TRBV12-3/TRBV12-4|TRBJ1-2|.|.
CASSLGKDGYTF
TGTGCCAGCAGCCTGGGGAAGGATGGCTACACCTTC
>TRBV12-3/TRBV12-4|TRBJ1-3|.|.
CASSFGRSSGNTIYF
TGTGCCAGCAGTTTCGGGCGAAGCTCTGGAAACACCATATATTTT
>TRBV3-1|TRBJ1-6|many|.
CASSQVRDPGNSPLHF
TGTGCCAGCAGCCAAGTCCGGGACCCTGGAAATTCACCCCTCCACTTT
>TRBV28|TRBJ2-7|.|.
CASQRTIAGYEQYF
TGTGCCAGCCAGAGGACGATTGCAGGCTACGAGCAGTACTTC
>TRBV28|TRBJ1-1|.|.
CASSSIVNTEAFF
TGTGCCAGCAGTTCGATAGTTAACACTGAAGCTTTCTTT
>TRBV28|TRBJ2-7|.|.
CASRTSYEQYF
TGTGCCAGCAGGACCTCCTACGAGCAGTACTTC
>TRBV3-1|TRBJ2-2|.|TRBD2
CASTPLAGGRTGELFF
TGTGCCAGCACCCCGCTAGCGGGGGGTAGAACCGGGGAGCTGTTTTTT
>TRBV11-3|TRBJ2-2|.|.
CASSPGDIPNTGELFF
TGTGCCAGCAGCCCTGGTGACATACCGAACACCGGGGAGCTGTTTTTT
>TRBV19|TRBJ1-2|.|.
CASSSSEHGYTF
TGTGCCAGTAGTTCGTCAGAGCATGGCTACACCTTC
>TRBV6-1|TRBJ2-7|.|.
CASRAFPGTDYEQYF
TGTGCCAGCAGAGCGTTCCCCGGGACGGACTACGAGCAGTACTTC
>TRBV6-5|TRBJ1-6|few|.
CASAERAYNSPLHF
TGTGCCAGCGCTGAGCGGGCCTATAATTCACCCCTCCACTTT
>TRBV4-1|TRBJ2-7|.|.
CASNQTSSYEQYF
TGCGCCAGCAACCAAACTTCAAGCTACGAGCAGTACTTC
>TRBV3-1|TRBJ1-3|.|.
CASSQGRLSGNTIYF
TGTGCCAGCAGCCAAGGTCGCCTCTCTGGAAACACCATATATTTT
>TRBV27|TRBJ2-7|.|.
CASSARGAISYEQYF
TGTGCCAGCAGTGCCCGGGGGGCTATTTCCTACGAGCAGTACTTC
>TRBV29-1|TRBJ2-1|few|.
CSVDGQSSYNEQFF
TGCAGCGTTGATGGGCAGAGCTCCTACAATGAGCAGTTCTTC
>TRBV3-1|TRBJ1-2|many|.
CASSQGHGPNYGYTF
TGTGCCAGCAGCCAAGGTCACGGACCGAACTATGGCTACACCTTC
>TRBV28|TRBJ2-3|few|TRBD2
CASSMTSGGTGPTDTQYF
TGTGCCAGCAGTATGACTAGCGGGGGGACCGGACCCACAGATACGCAGTATTTT
>TRBV6-2/TRBV6-3|TRBJ1-4|many|.
CASRGSTNEKLFF
TGTGCCAGCAGAGGCAGTACTAATGAAAAACTGTTTTTT